The 21 T cell receptor beta chains below come from one sample, sequenced in a study of blood T cell repertoires in COVID-19. Profiled with immunoSEQ multiplex PCR; TCRdb holds only in-frame clones, not every one. This table has 50,000 to 70,000 clones, 65% to 85% appearing once. Sample: peripheral blood. The source of these receptors is a man between 65 and 85 years old with active COVID-19.

The chain is built from TRBV19 and TRBJ1-1; possibly TRBD1 for D (5 bases). Between the trimmed V and J ends, which lost 3 bases and 5 bases, there was a span of 13 bases. The CDR3 sequence is 14 residues long. CDR1 and CDR2 from the germline V gene are LNHDA and SQIVND (reference sequence). The CDR3 region has the DNA TGTGCCAGTAGTATTCGGAGGGGAGGGACTGAAGCTTTCTTT. It translates to CASSIRRGGTEAFF. Full variable domain (outside the CDR3, taken from reference TRBV19 and TRBJ1-1): DGGITQSPKYLFRKEGQNVTLSCEQNLNHDAMYWYRQDPGQGLRLIYYSQIVNDFQKGDIAEGYSVSREKKESFPLTVTSAQKNPTAFYLCASSIRRGGTEAFFGQGTRLTVV.

The chain employs TRBV7-2 and TRBJ2-7; TRBD2 aligns across 9 bases. The CDR3 covers 14 residues. CDR1 is SGHTA and CDR2 is FQGNSA in the germline V gene. With 5 bases clipped from V and 9 bases from J, the junction kept 11 bases outside the gene matches. CDR3 in amino acids: CASSQIAGETRQYF. In DNA, the CDR3 is TGTGCCAGCAGCCAAATAGCGGGAGAAACGAGGCAGTACTTC. Full variable domain (rest looked up from reference TRBV7-2 and TRBJ2-7): GAGVSQSPSNKVTEKGKDVELRCDPISGHTALYWYRQSLGQGLEFLIYFQGNSAPDKSGLPSDRFSAERTGGSVSTLTIQRTQQEDSAVYLCASSQIAGETRQYFGPGTRLTVT.

The rearrangement uses TRBV23-1 and TRBJ2-7; 9 nucleotides align to TRBD2. TRBV23-1 is flagged as an ORF with uncertain function. The V segment lost 2 bases and the J segment 6 bases; nucleotides outside the gene matches: 11. This CDR3 comprises 16 residues. The CDR3 loop reads CASSQEGLASPGEQYF. The CDR3 coding sequence is TGCGCCAGCAGTCAAGAGGGACTAGCTTCCCCCGGCGAGCAGTACTTC.

In this sample, this clone turned up once. The chain employs TRBV6-2 or TRBV6-3 and TRBJ1-3; D might be TRBD1 (5 bases). V lost 2 bases and J 4 bases, leaving 12 bases between the germline ends. In germline, CDR1 is MNHEY, CDR2 SVGEGT. The CDR3 contains 15 residues. Here the CDR3 DNA reads TGTGCCAGCAGTTACCTTGGGGCGTCCGGAAACACCATATATTTT. Translation: CASSYLGASGNTIYF.

The chain links TRBV7-8 to TRBJ2-3; the D is unclear. The CDR3 has 11 residues. Germline-derived CDR1 and CDR2 are SGHVS and FQNEAQ. V lost 7 bases and J lost 6, with 8 bases in between. The CDR3 region has the DNA TGTGCCAGCACCGCGTGGGATACGCAGTATTTT. Translated, it gives CASTAWDTQYF.

This clone was seen more than once but under ten times. The genes are TRBV24-1 and TRBJ1-1, with D possibly matching TRBD1 (6 bases). This CDR3 has 14 amino acids. The germline V and J ends were trimmed by 8 bases and 5 bases, with 17 bases remaining between them. Germline V gene data show CDR1 as KGHDR and CDR2 as SFDVKD. For the CDR3, the DNA is TGTGCCACCAAGATACAGGGCCTGGTGACTGAAGCTTTCTTT. It translates to CATKIQGLVTEAFF.

V usage is TRBV29-1 and J usage is TRBJ1-5; D perhaps matches TRBD1 (6 bases). The CDR3 runs to 13 residues. The V gene lost 4 bases and the J gene lost 2 bases, with 9 bases spanning the gap. From germline, CDR1 is SQVTM and CDR2 ANQGSEA. The CDR3 coding sequence is TGCAGCGTTGGAGCAGGGGGCAATCAGCCCCAGCATTTT. Amino acids: CSVGAGGNQPQHF.

The V and J genes are TRBV18 and TRBJ2-1, with no clear D. Trimming took off 3 bases at V and 2 bases at J, with 11 bases between the two ends. The V gene's germline CDR1 is KGHSH and CDR2 LQKENI. This CDR3 region has 15 residues. CDR3 region: CASSPAEPAYNEQFF. The CDR3 DNA reads TGTGCCAGCTCACCCGCGGAGCCCGCCTACAATGAGCAGTTCTTC.

The chain recombines TRBV7-9 with TRBJ1-6; D uncertain. The CDR3 has 12 residues. CDR1 is SEHNR and CDR2 is FQNEAQ in the germline V gene (reference sequence). Trimming shortened V by 3 bases and J by 7 bases, and 4 bases separated the two germline ends. The CDR3 is CASSFLNSPLHF. CDR3 coding DNA: TGTGCCAGCAGCTTCCTCAATTCACCCCTCCACTTT. Supplemented by reference TRBV7-9 and TRBJ1-6, the full variable domain reads DTGVSQNPRHKITKRGQNVTFRCDPISEHNRLYWYRQTLGQGPEFLTYFQNEAQLEKSRLLSDRFSAERPKGSFSTLEIQRTEQGDSAMYLCASSFLNSPLHFGNGTRLTVT.

This clone was observed once. The genes are TRBV7-2 and TRBJ1-5; D may be TRBD1 (5 bases). Between the trimmed V and J ends, which lost 4 bases and 5 bases, there was a span of 12 bases. This CDR3 spans 14 amino acids. The germline gives CDR1 SGHTA, CDR2 FQGNSA. This CDR3 reads CASSSRRGDQPQHF. The CDR3 DNA is TGTGCCAGCAGCTCCCGTCGGGGGGATCAGCCCCAGCATTTT.

This chain uses TRBV15 with TRBJ2-7; TRBD1 matches 9 bases. In germline, CDR1 is LNHNV, CDR2 YYDKDF (reference sequence). Trimming removed 3 bases from V and 4 bases from J; junction bases left unmatched: 7. The CDR3 contains 15 residues. The DNA for the CDR3 is TGTGCCACCAGCAGCTGGACAGGGGTGGTGTACGAGCAGTACTTC. Protein product: CATSSWTGVVYEQYF.

This chain connects TRBV27 to TRBJ1-4; 10 bases match TRBD1. V lost 5 bases and J lost 8; bases outside the gene matches: 14. Germline loops: CDR1 MNHEY, CDR2 SMNVEV (reference sequence). CDR3 length: 17 residues. For the CDR3, the DNA is TGTGCCAGCAGTCCACCCCGGGGGACAGGGGCTGACGAAAAACTGTTTTTT. It codes for CASSPPRGTGADEKLFF. Complete variable domain (other parts from reference TRBV27 and TRBJ1-4): EAQVTQNPRYLITVTGKKLTVTCSQNMNHEYMSWYRQDPGLGLRQIYYSMNVEVTDKGDVPEGYKVSRKEKRNFPLILESPSPNQTSLYFCASSPPRGTGADEKLFFGSGTQLSVL.

The chain is built from TRBV29-1 and TRBJ2-7, with D possibly matching TRBD2 (5 bases). Trimming shortened V by 7 bases and J by 2 bases, and 15 bases separated the two germline ends. Germline V lookup: CDR1 SQVTM, CDR2 ANQGSEA. The CDR3 sequence is 13 residues long. This CDR3 reads CSAGLGRAYEQYF. The CDR3, as DNA: TGCAGCGCCGGACTGGGTCGTGCCTACGAGCAGTACTTC.

The chain carries TRBV9 and TRBJ2-2; 10 bases align to TRBD2. V lost 2 bases and J lost 3; bases outside the gene matches: 4. CDR1 and CDR2 (germline): SGDLS, YYNGEE. This CDR3 has 16 residues. Here the CDR3 reads CASSVGTSAYTGELFF. The CDR3 DNA is TGTGCCAGCAGCGTGGGGACTAGCGCCTACACCGGGGAGCTGTTTTTT.

The chain couples TRBV29-1 to TRBJ1-1; D is perhaps TRBD1 (6 bases). CDR1 and CDR2 (germline): SQVTM, ANQGSEA. V lost 4 bases, J lost 2 bases, and 14 bases lay in between. This CDR3 comprises 14 residues. The CDR3 DNA is TGCAGCGTTGTAGGGACATACACAAACACTGAAGCTTTCTTT. It specifies CSVVGTYTNTEAFF. Full variable domain (rest looked up from reference TRBV29-1 and TRBJ1-1): SAVISQKPSRDICQRGTSLTIQCQVDSQVTMMFWYRQQPGQSLTLIATANQGSEATYESGFVIDKFPISRPNLTFSTLTVSNMSPEDSSIYLCSVVGTYTNTEAFFGQGTRLTVV.

The chain has TRBV27 and TRBJ2-5; 12 nucleotides agree with TRBD2. Germline CDR1 reads MNHEY; CDR2 reads SMNVEV (reference sequence). CDR3 length: 15 amino acids. V shed 3 bases, J shed 5 bases, and the junction held 4 bases outside the gene matches. CDR3 residues: CASSLTSGSTETQYF. CDR3 nucleotides: TGTGCCAGCAGTTTGACTAGCGGGAGCACGGAGACCCAGTACTTC.

This clone turned up a few times. Other DNA sequences in this sample translate to the same CDR3. The CDR3 protein is CASSLMGGPGELFF. For the CDR3, the DNA is TGTGCCAGCAGCTTAATGGGTGGGCCCGGGGAGCTGTTTTTT. The genes are TRBV7-3 and TRBJ2-2; D is unclear. Germline CDR1 SGHTA, CDR2 FQGTGA. V was pared by 1 base and J by 6 bases, with 9 bases between. The CDR3 is 14 amino acids.

This clone was seen a single time. This chain joins TRBV27 and TRBJ1-2, with a possible D match to TRBD1 (5 bases). Germline CDR1 and CDR2: MNHEY and SMNVEV (reference sequence). The V end was cut by 2 bases, the J end by 1 base, with 5 bases between. The length of the CDR3 is 13 residues. CDR3 nucleotide sequence: TGTGCCAGCAGTTTAGACAGTAACTATGGCTACACCTTC. Protein: CASSLDSNYGYTF.

CDR3 nucleotides: TGTGCCAGCAGTGAGCTCGGGGGTAGTAAGAATTCACCCCTCCACTTT. Protein: CASSELGGSKNSPLHF. V gene TRBV2 combines with J gene TRBJ1-6, with D possibly TRBD1 on 5 matching bases. Germline CDR1 SNHLY, CDR2 FYNNEI. The CDR3 loop spans 16 amino acids. V lost 3 bases and J lost 7, with 16 bases in between.

The gene calls are TRBV6-2 or TRBV6-3 and TRBJ2-7; D remains unclear. The length of the CDR3 is 13 residues. Trimming removed 2 bases at V and 3 bases at J, with 8 bases between. Germline CDR1 is MNHEY and CDR2 is SVGEGT. CDR3 bases: TGTGCCAGCAGTTACGGCGGAGTCTACGAGCAGTACTTC. Amino acids: CASSYGGVYEQYF.

The chain is built from TRBV19 and TRBJ1-5; the match to TRBD1 covers 10 bases. Germline V gene data show CDR1 as LNHDA and CDR2 as SQIVND (reference sequence). There are 16 residues in the CDR3. With V trimmed by 4 bases and J by 5 bases, 8 bases remained unmatched. The CDR3 region has the DNA TGTGCCAGTAGTACCAAGACAGGGGGCGGTGATCAGCCCCAGCATTTT. This translates into CASSTKTGGGDQPQHF.